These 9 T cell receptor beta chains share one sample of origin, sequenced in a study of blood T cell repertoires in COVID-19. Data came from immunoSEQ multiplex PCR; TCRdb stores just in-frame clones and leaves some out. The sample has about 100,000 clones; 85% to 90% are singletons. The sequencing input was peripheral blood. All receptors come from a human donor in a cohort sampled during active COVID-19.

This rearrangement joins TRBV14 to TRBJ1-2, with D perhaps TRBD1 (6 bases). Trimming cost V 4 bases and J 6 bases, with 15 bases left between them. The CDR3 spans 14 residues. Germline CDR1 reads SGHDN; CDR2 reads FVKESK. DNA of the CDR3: TGTGCCAGCAGCCCTCGTTGGGGGCTTGATGGCTACACCTTC. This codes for CASSPRWGLDGYTF.

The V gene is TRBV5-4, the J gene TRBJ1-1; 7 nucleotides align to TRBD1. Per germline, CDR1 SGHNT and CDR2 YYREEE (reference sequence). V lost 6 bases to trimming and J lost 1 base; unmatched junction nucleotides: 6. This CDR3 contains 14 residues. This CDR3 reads CASIRQGGNTEAFF. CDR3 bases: TGTGCCAGCATACGACAGGGCGGGAACACTGAAGCTTTCTTT.

CDR3 sequence: CASGQNLWGNTIYF. As DNA, the CDR3 is TGTGCCAGCGGACAAAATCTCTGGGGAAACACCATATATTTT. The chain recombines TRBV7-2 with TRBJ1-3, with D perhaps TRBD1 (5 bases). Germline V lookup: CDR1 SGHTA, CDR2 FQGNSA. V lost 8 bases and J 4 bases, leaving 15 bases between the germline ends. The CDR3 totals 14 residues.

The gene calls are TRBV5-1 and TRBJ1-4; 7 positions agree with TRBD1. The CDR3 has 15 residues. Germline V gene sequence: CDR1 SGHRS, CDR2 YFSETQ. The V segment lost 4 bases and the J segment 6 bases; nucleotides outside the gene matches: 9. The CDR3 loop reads CASSPSTGMHEKLFF. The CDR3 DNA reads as TGCGCCAGCAGCCCGTCGACAGGGATGCATGAAAAACTGTTTTTT.

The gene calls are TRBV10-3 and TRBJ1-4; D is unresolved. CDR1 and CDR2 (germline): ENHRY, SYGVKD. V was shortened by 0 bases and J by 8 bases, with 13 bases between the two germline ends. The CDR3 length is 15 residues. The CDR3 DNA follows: TGTGCCATCAGTGAGTCGGTCAGTCTGAACGAAAAACTGTTTTTT. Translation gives CAISESVSLNEKLFF.

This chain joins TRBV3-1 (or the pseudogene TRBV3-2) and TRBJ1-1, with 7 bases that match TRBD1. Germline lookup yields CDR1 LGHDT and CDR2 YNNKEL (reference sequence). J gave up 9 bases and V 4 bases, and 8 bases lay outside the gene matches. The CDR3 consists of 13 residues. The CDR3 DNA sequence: TGTGCCAGCAGCCGTGGGACAGCAGGGAAAGCTTTCTTT. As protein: CASSRGTAGKAFF.

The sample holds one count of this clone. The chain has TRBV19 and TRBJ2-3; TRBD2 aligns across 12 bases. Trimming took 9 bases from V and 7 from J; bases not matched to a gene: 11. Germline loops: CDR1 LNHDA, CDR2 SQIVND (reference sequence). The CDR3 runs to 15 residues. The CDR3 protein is CASRLAGAPLHTQYF. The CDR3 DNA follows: TGTGCCAGCCGACTAGCGGGGGCCCCCCTTCATACGCAGTATTTT. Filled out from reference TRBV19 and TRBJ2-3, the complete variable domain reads DGGITQSPKYLFRKEGQNVTLSCEQNLNHDAMYWYRQDPGQGLRLIYYSQIVNDFQKGDIAEGYSVSREKKESFPLTVTSAQKNPTAFYLCASRLAGAPLHTQYFGPGTRLTVL.

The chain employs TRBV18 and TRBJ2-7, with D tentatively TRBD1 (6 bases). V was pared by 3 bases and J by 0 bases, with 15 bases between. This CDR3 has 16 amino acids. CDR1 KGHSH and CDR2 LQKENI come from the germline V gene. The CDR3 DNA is TGTGCCAGCTCACCGACTACATCGGGACACTCCTACGAGCAGTACTTC. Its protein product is CASSPTTSGHSYEQYF. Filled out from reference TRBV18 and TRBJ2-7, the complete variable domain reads NAGVMQNPRHLVRRRGQEARLRCSPMKGHSHVYWYRQLPEEGLKFMVYLQKENIIDESGMPKERFSAEFPKEGPSILRIQQVVRGDSAAYFCASSPTTSGHSYEQYFGPGTRLTVT.

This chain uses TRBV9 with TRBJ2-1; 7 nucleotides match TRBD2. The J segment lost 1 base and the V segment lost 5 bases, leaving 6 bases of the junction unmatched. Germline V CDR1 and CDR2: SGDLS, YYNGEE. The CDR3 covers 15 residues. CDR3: CASSNGGGSYNEQFF. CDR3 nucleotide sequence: TGTGCCAGCAGTAACGGGGGAGGGTCCTACAATGAGCAGTTCTTC.